These 7 T cell receptor beta chains originate from one sample sequenced in a study of blood T cell repertoires in COVID-19. Sequencing was performed with immunoSEQ multiplex PCR; in TCRdb, only in-frame clones are kept and a portion is missing. The sample includes more than 200,000 clones, 70% to 90% of them seen just once. Sequencing used peripheral blood. These receptors were taken from a man aged 40-50 years with acute or convalescent COVID-19.

This clone was found once. This rearrangement joins TRBV21-1 to TRBJ2-3; the D call TRBD1 from the table was never checked on the DNA. TRBV21-1 is a listed pseudogene. This CDR3 is 16 amino acids long. CDR3 loop: CASSKMRHSSTDTQYF. CDR3 bases: TGTGCCAGCAGCAAAATGAGACATTCTAGCACAGATACGCAGTATTTT.

This sequence joins TRBV27 and TRBJ2-7; D perhaps matches TRBD2 (6 bases). The CDR3 is made up of 15 amino acids. V lost 4 bases, J lost 2 bases, and 15 bases lay in between. Germline CDR1 and CDR2: MNHEY and SMNVEV (reference sequence). For the CDR3, the DNA is TGTGCCAGCAGTTCCCGGGACGGAGGGCCCTACGAGCAGTACTTC. Its protein is CASSSRDGGPYEQYF.

The V and J genes are TRBV11-2 and TRBJ2-1; 15 positions match TRBD2. This CDR3 is 18 amino acids long. The V gene end was trimmed by 5 bases and the J gene end by 6 bases; junction bases not matched to a gene: 11. Germline V gene lookup returns CDR1 SGHAT and CDR2 FQNNGV. The CDR3 DNA reads as TGTGCCAGCAGCCCCAGAGGACTAGCGGGGGGGCCTGGCAATGAGCAGTTCTTC. Encoded protein: CASSPRGLAGGPGNEQFF. The complete variable domain, with remaining parts taken from reference TRBV11-2 and TRBJ2-1, reads EAGVAQSPRYKIIEKRQSVAFWCNPISGHATLYWYQQILGQGPKLLIQFQNNGVVDDSQLPKDRFSAERLKGVDSTLKIQPAKLEDSAVYLCASSPRGLAGGPGNEQFFGPGTRLTVL.

This clone was counted a few times. The J gene is TRBJ1-6, the V gene TRBV9; D remains ambiguous. The CDR3 is 14 amino acids. The germline CDR1 and CDR2 sequences are SGDLS and YYNGEE. Trimming left V 0 bases short and J 7 bases short, with 8 bases between. The CDR3 DNA reads as TGTGCCAGCAGCGTAGTCGGGGAGAATTCACCCCTCCACTTT. Translating it yields CASSVVGENSPLHF.

In this sample, this clone turned up once. The gene calls are TRBV27 and TRBJ2-7; 16 bases align to TRBD2. The CDR3 runs 16 residues. Germline lookup yields CDR1 MNHEY and CDR2 SMNVEV (reference sequence). The V segment lost 4 bases and the J segment 9 bases; nucleotides outside the gene matches: 9. CDR3 protein: CASSSGTSGRVWGQYF. In DNA form, the CDR3 reads TGTGCCAGCAGTTCGGGGACTAGCGGGAGGGTCTGGGGGCAGTACTTC.

The gene calls are TRBV30 and TRBJ2-1; 11 nucleotides align to TRBD2. The CDR3 is made up of 14 amino acids. V shed 7 bases, J shed 6 bases, and the junction held 8 bases outside the gene matches. In germline, CDR1 is GTSNPN, CDR2 SVGIG (reference sequence). CDR3 coding DNA: TGTGCCTTCCAACTAGCGGGAGTCGGCAATGAGCAGTTCTTC. The encoded protein is CAFQLAGVGNEQFF.

This rearrangement joins TRBV6-5 to TRBJ1-2, with 10 positions matching TRBD1. V gave up 8 bases and J gave up 8 bases; unmatched junction bases: 8. This CDR3 contains 13 residues. Germline CDR1 MNHEY, CDR2 SVGAGI. In DNA, the CDR3 is TGTGCCAGCCGCACCCCGGGACAGGGGGGCTACACCTTC. It yields the protein CASRTPGQGGYTF.